The rows below give T cell receptor beta chains drawn from one sample of a study of PD-L1 blockade in urothelial cancer. Some clones are missing from TCRdb's copy, which holds only in-frame ones; the method was immunoSEQ multiplex PCR. The sample lists 100,000 to 150,000 clones, roughly 83% occurring once. The sequencing here drew on PBMCs, taken around atezolizumab (anti-PD-L1) treatment. Source of these receptors: a man in his fifties with urothelial cancer. CDR3s include the opening cysteine and the closing phenylalanine or tryptophan. Fields, in order: J gene, D gene, clone size, V gene, CDR3 DNA, CDR3 protein. D genes are given only for firm matches. Clone size is given for some rows only: seen once, a few or many times, or a class if the clone is expanded.

>TRBJ2-7|TRBD1|.|TRBV5-1
TGCGCCAGCAGTTTATCTCCGGGACAGGGGGCAAACGAGCAGTACTTC
CASSLSPGQGANEQYF
>TRBJ2-7|TRBD2|.|TRBV6-4
TGTGCCAGCAGTGACGCTAGCGGGAGGGGCTACGAGCAGTACTTC
CASSDASGRGYEQYF
>TRBJ1-5|.|.|TRBV28
TGTGCCAGCAGGGAAGGGGTCCAGCCCCAGCATTTT
CASREGVQPQHF
>TRBJ2-7|TRBD1|.|TRBV6-5
TGTGCCAGCTCTTTCGGGACAGGGGGTCCCTACGAGCAGTACTTC
CASSFGTGGPYEQYF
>TRBJ2-7|TRBD2|.|TRBV5-1
TGCGCCAGCAGCCCCGTTAGCGGGACACCCCCGGGGGAGCAGTACTTC
CASSPVSGTPPGEQYF
>TRBJ2-7|.|.|TRBV9
TGTGCCAGCAGCGTAGCAGACTCGGCCTACGAGCAGTACTTC
CASSVADSAYEQYF
>TRBJ1-1|TRBD1|.|TRBV28
TGTGCCAGCAGCTTGGGACAGGGGGCTTTCTTT
CASSLGQGAFF
>TRBJ2-2|.|.|TRBV7-8
TGTGCCAGCAGCGGCCCCGGGGGGCTAGGGGAGCTGTTTTTT
CASSGPGGLGELFF
>TRBJ2-2|.|.|TRBV28
TGTGCCAGCAGTCGTAGCAGCACCGGGGAGCTGTTTTTT
CASSRSSTGELFF
>TRBJ1-3|.|.|TRBV5-3
TGTGCCAGAAGCTTGGGGCAGGGGTTTTCTGGAAACACCATATATTTT
CARSLGQGFSGNTIYF
>TRBJ1-4|.|.|TRBV6-1
TGTGCCAGCAGTGAATCCGGGGGACCGGAAAAACTGTTTTTT
CASSESGGPEKLFF
>TRBJ1-3|.|few|TRBV25-1
TGTGCCAGCACCAGAGGAAACACCATATATTTT
CASTRGNTIYF
>TRBJ2-3|.|.|TRBV7-6
TGTGCCAGCAGCTTAAGGGCCCCAGGGGGCACAGATACGCAGTATTTT
CASSLRAPGGTDTQYF
>TRBJ2-2|TRBD2|.|TRBV5-4
TGTGCCAGCAGCCTAGCGGGAATTAACACCGGGGAGCTGTTTTTT
CASSLAGINTGELFF